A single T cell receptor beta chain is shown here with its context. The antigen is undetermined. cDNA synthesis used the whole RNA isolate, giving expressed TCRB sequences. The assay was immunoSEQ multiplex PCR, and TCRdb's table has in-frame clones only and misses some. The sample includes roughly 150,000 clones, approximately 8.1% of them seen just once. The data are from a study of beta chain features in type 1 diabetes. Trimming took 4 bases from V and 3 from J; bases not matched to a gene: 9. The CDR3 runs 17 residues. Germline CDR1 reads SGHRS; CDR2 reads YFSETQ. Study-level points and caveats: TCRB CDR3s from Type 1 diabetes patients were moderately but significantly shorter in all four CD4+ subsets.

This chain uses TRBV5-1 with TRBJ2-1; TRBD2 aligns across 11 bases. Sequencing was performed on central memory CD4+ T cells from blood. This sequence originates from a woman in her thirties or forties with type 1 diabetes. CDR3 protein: CASSLDSGRAFYNEQFF. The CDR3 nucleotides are TGCGCCAGCAGCCTGGATAGCGGGAGGGCCTTCTACAATGAGCAGTTCTTC.